This entry lists 21 T cell receptor beta chains sequenced from one sample in a study of T-cell memory formation after mild COVID-19. Via MiXCR, TCRdb re-called the 5' RACE reads, giving one row per CDR3 protein. The sample consists of roughly 310,000 distinct CDR3 sequences, around 15% of them appearing once. The sequenced sample was PBMCs or a T cell subset sorted from them (not recorded which). The receptor set was obtained from a man younger than 35 who had mild COVID-19 (a few samples of this study predate the infection). Cell type and time point are not known.

The chain links TRBV3-1 to TRBJ1-2; the D is unclear. Between the trimmed V and J ends, which lost 5 bases and 10 bases, there was a span of 11 bases. Germline V lookup: CDR1 LGHDT, CDR2 YNNKEL (reference sequence). The length of the CDR3 is 11 residues. CDR3 protein: CASSNFWDYTF. CDR3 nucleotide sequence: TGTGCCAGCAGCAATTTTTGGGACTACACCTTC.

The V call is TRBV18, the J call TRBJ2-5; D is undetermined. Trimming pared 2 bases from V and 1 base from J, leaving 11 bases between. This CDR3 has 15 residues. Germline CDR1 reads KGHSH; CDR2 reads LQKENI. The chain's CDR3 is CASSPRPQVQETQYF. DNA for the CDR3: TGTGCCAGCTCACCAAGACCCCAGGTCCAAGAGACCCAGTACTTC.

This rearrangement joins TRBV7-9 to TRBJ2-2, with 8 bases fitting TRBD1. Germline lookup yields CDR1 SEHNR and CDR2 FQNEAQ (reference sequence). With 5 bases clipped from V and 6 bases from J, the junction kept 8 bases outside the gene matches. The CDR3 is made up of 15 amino acids. CDR3 in amino acids: CASSPRTGWAGELFF. The CDR3 DNA sequence: TGTGCCAGCAGCCCAAGGACAGGGTGGGCCGGGGAGCTGTTTTTT.

CDR3 nucleotide sequence: TGTGCCAGCAGCAGAAGGGACAGGGGGCTCTATTCACCCCTCCACTTT. This encodes CASSRRDRGLYSPLHF. This chain links TRBV3-1 with TRBJ1-6; 12 bases align to TRBD1. The J segment lost 8 bases and the V segment lost 5 bases, leaving 7 bases of the junction unmatched. From germline, CDR1 is LGHDT and CDR2 YNNKEL (reference sequence). This CDR3 is built from 16 residues.

The chain combines TRBV6-5 with TRBJ1-6; weak D call: TRBD1 (5 bases). Trimming removed 3 bases at V and 9 bases at J, with 12 bases between. The CDR3 length is 14 residues. CDR1 and CDR2 from the germline V gene are MNHEY and SVGAGI. The DNA for the CDR3 is TGTGCCAGCAGTTATACGATAGGGGTTTCACCCCTCCACTTT. Residues: CASSYTIGVSPLHF.

This clonotype occurred once. This chain joins TRBV6-5 and TRBJ1-6; no clear D gene. Germline V CDR1 and CDR2: MNHEY, SVGAGI. The CDR3 runs 14 residues. V gave up 5 bases and J gave up 6 bases, with 11 bases separating them. The CDR3: CASSGYYSNSPLHF. In nucleotides, the CDR3 is TGTGCCAGCAGTGGTTATTATTCTAATTCACCCCTCCACTTT.

Only a few counts were recorded for this clonotype. The rearrangement links TRBV5-1 to TRBJ2-3, with 9 bases lining up with TRBD2. This CDR3 spans 17 amino acids. The V and J ends lost 2 bases and 4 bases, in that order; junction bases with no gene match: 11. Germline CDR1 reads SGHRS; CDR2 reads YFSETQ. The CDR3 region is CASSFFGAGGIADTQYF. The CDR3 bases are TGCGCCAGCAGCTTCTTTGGAGCGGGGGGCATCGCAGATACGCAGTATTTT.

This clonotype turned up a few times. The chain combines TRBV20-1 with TRBJ2-2, with D uncertain. Germline values: CDR1 DFQATT, CDR2 SNEGSKA (reference sequence). Trimming pared 0 bases from V and 6 bases from J, leaving 8 bases between. The CDR3 sequence is 13 residues long. The DNA of the CDR3 is TGCAGTGCTAGAGATCCCCCCGCCGGGGAGCTGTTTTTT. Residues: CSARDPPAGELFF.

As regards this clonotype: The junction and the germline gene differ at one end; a read error may be behind it. The chain employs TRBV7-9 and TRBJ1-4, with 7 bases that match TRBD1. CDR1 is SEHNR, CDR2 FQNEAQ, per germline (reference sequence). This CDR3 has 11 residues. CDR3 sequence reads: CASSSSGTVVF. CDR3 DNA sequence: TGTGCCAGCAGCTCCTCCGGGACAGTGGTTTTT.

This clonotype was seen a few times. The V gene is TRBV20-1, the J gene TRBJ1-2, with D uncertain. This CDR3 region has 12 residues. Germline V gene lookup returns CDR1 DFQATT and CDR2 SNEGSKA (reference sequence). V lost 0 bases and J lost 8, with 10 bases in between. DNA of the CDR3: TGCAGTGCTAGAGATCTGTCCTTAGGCTACACCTTC. Amino acid sequence: CSARDLSLGYTF.

This clonotype has more than one count but fewer than ten. V and J are TRBV3-1 and TRBJ2-5; D is ambiguous. V gave up 4 bases and J gave up 6 bases, with 6 bases separating them. The CDR3 loop spans 11 amino acids. Germline V gene lookup returns CDR1 LGHDT and CDR2 YNNKEL (reference sequence). CDR3 DNA: TGTGCCAGCAGCCTCATGAAGACCCAGTACTTC. Its translation: CASSLMKTQYF.

This clonotype has only a few counts. The V gene is TRBV6-6, the J gene TRBJ1-2, with D tentatively TRBD1 (6 bases). The CDR3 spans 15 residues. The V end was cut by 5 bases, the J end by 8 bases, with 21 bases between. The germline V gene has CDR1 MNHNY and CDR2 SVGAGI (reference sequence). The CDR3 spells CASSVTGGSIRGYTF. The CDR3 bases are TGTGCCAGCAGTGTGACAGGAGGAAGTATCAGAGGCTACACCTTC.

This clonotype was counted ten times or more. The genes are TRBV5-6 and TRBJ2-1, with 9 bases lining up with TRBD1. With V trimmed by 7 bases and J by 2 bases, 4 bases remained unmatched. The V gene's germline CDR1 is SGHDT and CDR2 YYEEEE. There are 14 residues in the CDR3. CDR3 in amino acids: CASGDRDTYNEQFF. The CDR3 DNA reads as TGTGCCAGCGGGGACAGGGATACCTACAATGAGCAGTTCTTC.

This clonotype was seen more than once but under ten times. DNA for the CDR3: TGTGCCACCGCGGAACAGGGAGGGGGAGAGACCCAGTACTTC. This sequence encodes CATAEQGGGETQYF. The V gene is TRBV24-1, the J gene TRBJ2-5, with D perhaps TRBD2 (7 bases). Germline CDR1 KGHDR, CDR2 SFDVKD. V lost 9 bases, J lost 4 bases, and 17 bases lay in between. The CDR3 runs to 14 residues.

The rearrangement uses TRBV29-1 and TRBJ1-1; D not certain. This CDR3 is built from 12 residues. Germline V gene sequence: CDR1 SQVTM, CDR2 ANQGSEA. Trimming stripped 2 bases from V and 1 base from J, with 5 bases between. The CDR3 nucleotides read TGCAGCGTTGAAATAGGGAACACTGAAGCTTTCTTT. It encodes CSVEIGNTEAFF.

The chain links TRBV16 to TRBJ2-1, with 9 nucleotides matching TRBD2. The V gene's germline CDR1 is KGHSY and CDR2 FQNENV. V lost 6 bases to trimming and J lost 1 base; unmatched junction nucleotides: 7. This CDR3 has 16 amino acids. The CDR3 coding sequence is TGTGCCAGCAGTAAGGGAGCGGGGGGTTCCTACAATGAGCAGTTCTTC. This encodes CASSKGAGGSYNEQFF.

This clonotype was recorded a few times. The chain recombines TRBV29-1 with TRBJ1-5; 12 bases align to TRBD1. The ends lost 6 bases at V and 5 bases at J; junction bases unmatched: 5. CDR1 is SQVTM, CDR2 ANQGSEA, per germline. The CDR3 is 14 residues long. Here the CDR3 reads CSVGQGARDQPQHF. In DNA form, the CDR3 reads TGCAGCGTGGGACAGGGGGCCCGAGATCAGCCCCAGCATTTT.

The chain carries TRBV7-9 and TRBJ1-2, with TRBD1 identical over 7 bases. CDR1 SEHNR and CDR2 FQNEAQ come from the germline V gene (reference sequence). The CDR3 contains 14 residues. V lost 4 bases and J lost 3; bases outside the gene matches: 5. The CDR3 DNA sequence: TGTGCCAGCAGCTCGTACGGGACAGACTATGGCTACACCTTC. It is translated as CASSSYGTDYGYTF.

The rearrangement joins TRBV11-2 to TRBJ2-3, with a possible D match to TRBD2 (6 bases). The germline V and J ends were trimmed by 2 bases and 4 bases, with 10 bases remaining between them. This CDR3 is 14 amino acids long. CDR1 and CDR2 (germline): SGHAT, FQNNGV. The CDR3 DNA reads TGTGCCAGCAGCTTAAGCGGGTTCGCAGATACGCAGTATTTT. Amino acids: CASSLSGFADTQYF.

The CDR3 here is CASSLLPGLRNTEAFF. The CDR3 DNA is TGCGCCAGCAGCTTGCTCCCAGGGCTTAGGAACACTGAAGCTTTCTTT. The V and J genes are TRBV5-1 and TRBJ1-1; weak D call: TRBD1 (5 bases). CDR3 length equals 16 residues. Germline V gene lookup returns CDR1 SGHRS and CDR2 YFSETQ. V was trimmed by 1 base and J by 1 base, leaving 14 bases between them.

This clonotype was observed a handful of times. The V gene is TRBV20-1, the J gene TRBJ1-3; no firm D call. V was clipped by 5 bases and J by 0 bases, with 11 bases between them. The CDR3 has 14 residues. Germline V gene sequence: CDR1 DFQATT, CDR2 SNEGSKA (reference sequence). In DNA form, the CDR3 reads TGCAGTGCTCCCACGGGCCGCTCTGGAAACACCATATATTTT. This codes for CSAPTGRSGNTIYF.